This TCR beta chain was retrieved from a study of CD8 T cells in ankylosing spondylitis. Regarding the study as a whole: Among TCR beta sequences, a motif of several highly homologous variants appeared characteristic of ankylosing spondylitis blood. Reportedly, matched ankylosing spondylitis synovial fluid was significantly enriched for disease-linked clones. Relatively rare in peripheral blood, disease-linked clones were also CD8+.

Quantitative 5'-RACE was performed with molecular barcodes, and it yielded the TCR beta libraries. TCRdb re-called the 5' RACE reads through MiXCR, storing one row per CDR3 protein. This table has around 480,000 distinct CDR3 sequences, more than 15% appearing once. A remark on this clonotype: What it binds is unknown.

The sequencing input was blood, either unsorted or a sorted T cell fraction (not recorded which). The receptor was isolated from a male donor with ankylosing spondylitis.

The CDR3 region has the DNA TGTGCCAGCAGCGCAAGACGAGGGATGGGCGAAAAACTGTTTTTT. Translated: CASSARRGMGEKLFF. The V and J genes are TRBV9 and TRBJ1-4; no clear D. The CDR3 consists of 15 residues. Germline loops: CDR1 SGDLS, CDR2 YYNGEE. Between the trimmed V and J ends, which lost 3 bases and 8 bases, there was a span of 17 bases.